The present T cell receptor beta chain was sequenced within a study of graft-versus-host responses after intestinal transplantation. Study summary: Recipients obtained multivisceral, liver-intestinal, or isolated intestinal transplants. Every recipient underwent anti-thymocyte globulin induction, then tacrolimus and steroids for roughly three years.

Trimming removed 5 bases from V and 1 base from J; junction bases left unmatched: 6. This CDR3 contains 15 residues. In germline, CDR1 is MDHEN, CDR2 SYDVKM. With respect to this clone: Its antigen remains unknown.

Overall study findings and caveats: Early after transplant, HvG clones declined as circulating GvH clones peaked. GvH clonotypes were identified within recipient marrow, with a subset emerging first in ileum or blood.

Assay: immunoSEQ multiplex PCR; the TCRdb copy retains only in-frame clones and omits some. The sample carries around 90,000 clones, approximately 94% recorded once. Here the sequenced sample was unstimulated CD4+ T cells sorted from spleen or lymph node cells, taken before transplant. The clonotype originates from a human donor who was the organ donor for an intestinal transplant. The chain uses TRBV28 and TRBJ2-7, with 9 nucleotides matching TRBD1. The CDR3: CASSKVGTGSYEQYF. The CDR3 bases are TGTGCCAGCAGTAAGGTTGGGACAGGGTCCTACGAGCAGTACTTC.